This T cell receptor beta chain was recorded in a study of T cells in Graves' hyperthyroidism and ophthalmopathy (dated by TCRdb to between 2018 and 2021). The study in broad terms: Peripheral blood samples were taken at initial diagnosis, before any treatment was given. To identify distinguishing TCR V-J signatures, a discovery cohort of around 100 patients was used, comprising 40 to 45 with Graves' ophthalmopathy and around 60 with stable Graves' hyperthyroidism. Prospective prediction of ophthalmopathy was tested in an independent validation cohort consisting of fewer than 20 hyperthyroidism patients and some 17 patients who later progressed to ophthalmopathy. The 95 to 100 discovery patients were divided at random into training and test sets in a 7:3 ratio. In addition, the study compared T-cell repertoires in thyroid tissue and in blood from five to seven Graves' hyperthyroidism patients. Following sampling, methimazole starting at 30 mg daily was given to hyperthyroidism patients, and high-dose intravenous methylprednisolone was given to ophthalmopathy patients. According to the paper, TCR Vbeta CDR3 sequencing was carried out on approximately 140 peripheral blood samples, which came from about 45 ophthalmopathy, roughly 75 hyperthyroidism and roughly 17 progressor patients.

In the ophthalmopathy patients, disease was moderately to severely active, with a Clinical Activity Score of 3 or more, a NOSPECS grade of 4 or more, and a duration of less than 3 months. Any patient with an uncontrolled infection, another autoimmune disease, pregnancy or lactation was excluded. Clinical symptoms, serum thyroxine and TRAb, thyroid ultrasound, and orbital computed tomography formed the basis for the diagnoses. PBMCs were isolated from about 9.1 ml of fresh peripheral blood by Ficoll-Paque density gradient centrifugation. Total RNA was extracted using Trizol reagent, and RNA quality was assessed on an Agilent 2100 Bioanalyzer. Study-level results and caveats: In validation, the model predicted progression to ophthalmopathy a median of around six months before onset, with roughly 71% sensitivity and 72.22% specificity. Ophthalmopathy was separated from stable hyperthyroidism by a 13 V-J signature model, with about 88% sensitivity and roughly 81% specificity obtained in cross-validation and 80%/75% obtained in testing. Most expanded thyroid clonotypes (frequency above 0.001) were also detected in blood, a finding suggesting that blood repertoires may reflect thyroid immune responses. Sample size was not statistically predetermined, and blinding of investigators to group allocation was not performed.

The TCR beta CDR3 regions were amplified from the RNA transcripts. The TCR CDR3 was subjected to a first round of RT-PCR using the HTBI primer set and the Qiagen OneStep RT-PCR kit. Libraries were constructed in a second round of multiplex PCR, after which size selection and purification were performed. Sequencing of the libraries was done on an Illumina HiSeq2000 using paired-end 100 bp reads. Processing in the source paper ran as follows. SOAPnuke was used to process the raw data, removing reads that contained adapters or uncalled bases, had a mean Phred below 15, or lacked an exact match to the constant primer or identifier. High-quality paired reads were merged with COPE v1.2.5, and unique nucleotide sequences were defined as clonotypes. Clonotypes were aligned to IMGT TRBV, TRBD and TRBJ reference segments using MiTCR v1.1. Only V-J combinations with frequency above 0.0001, covering roughly 99% of repertoires, were analysed. A TCS score was defined as the ratio of F50 (clonal expansion) to E x V (chaos), with BLOSUM62-based TCRdist applied between CDR3 peptides within each V-J. Welch's t-statistics and random forest reduced 500 to 650 V-J features to 10 to 15, which were used in a naive Bayes classifier (R e1071). The similarity between thyroid and blood repertoires was quantified using the Morisita-Horn index. TCRdb applied fastp at Q25 and MiXCR to the public reads, then kept only in-frame beta chains. When rows share a CDR3 protein, they turn into one entry using the most common DNA and genes. TCRdb, not the original authors, processed these V and J calls. The sample records hundreds of thousands of distinct CDR3 sequences, over 12% of which are singletons. Clones ranked in the top ten supply over 3.5% of the sample.

This clonotype was detected ten times or more. Its binding antigen is unknown. No quality values exist for individual bases; no much larger clone is one base distant. Including the terminal cysteine and phenylalanine, the CDR3 comprises 15 residues. Only the CDR3 portion is preserved as DNA: 45 bases, with reading frame beginning at the first base. The germline V gene (reference sequence) provides CDR1 MNHEY and CDR2 SMNVEV. The germline V and J ends show losses of 3 bases and 7 bases respectively, and no gene match explains 7 bases of the junction. The sequenced sample consisted of blood. The receptor chain draws on TRBV27 and TRBJ2-4; 9 nucleotides in the junction match TRBD2. This TCR derives from a woman aged 40 to 55 with Graves' ophthalmopathy. The CDR3 region has the sequence CASSFVAGAFNIQYF. The DNA sequence is TGTGCCAGCAGTTTTGTAGCGGGAGCGTTCAACATTCAGTACTTC.